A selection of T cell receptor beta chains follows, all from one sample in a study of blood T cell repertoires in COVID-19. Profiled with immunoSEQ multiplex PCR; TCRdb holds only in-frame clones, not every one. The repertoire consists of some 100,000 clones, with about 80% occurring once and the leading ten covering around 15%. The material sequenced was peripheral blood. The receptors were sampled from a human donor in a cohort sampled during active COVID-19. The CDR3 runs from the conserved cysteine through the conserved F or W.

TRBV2,CASSAQGGSSTDTQYF
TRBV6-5,CASRSRGGRYEQFF
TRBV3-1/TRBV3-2,CASIHGDRGSSEAFF
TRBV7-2,CASSLGGRPQYF
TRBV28,CASITRDSNTGELFF
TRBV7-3,CASSLRDILQETQYF
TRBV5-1,CASSLAPPGASGANVLTF
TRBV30,CAWSRRDSYNEQFF
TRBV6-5,CASKPTGAYGYTF
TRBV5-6,CASKRDTGRDSQAFF
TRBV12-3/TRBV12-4,CASSPGAYEQYF
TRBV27,CASSTRTSVTGELFF
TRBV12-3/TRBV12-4,CASSFENNEQFF
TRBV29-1,CSVAPGQNYGYTF
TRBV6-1,CASSDPLAGPYEQYF
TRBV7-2,CASSSPNQPQHF
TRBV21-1,CASSHYRGDRGNTIYF
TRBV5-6,CASSSGTSVEQYF
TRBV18,CASSPGVTKNEQFF
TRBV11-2,CASSSLRTGLNEQYF
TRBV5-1,CASTRVPDTGELFF
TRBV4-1,CASSREKGTGELFF
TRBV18,CASSPGGSGANVLTF
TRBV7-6,CASSLQTGTSVVDTQYF
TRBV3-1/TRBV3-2,CASSQRDRGRYEQYF
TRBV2,CASSDRGTAYNEQFF
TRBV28,CASSLTLGYGYTF
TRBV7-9,CASSLKETGEKLFF
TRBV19,CASKSAGGTAPYEQYF
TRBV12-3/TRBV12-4,CASSEGEGEQFF
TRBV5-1,CASSPGLAGVSSGANVLTF
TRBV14,CASSQPGQGLNTEAFF
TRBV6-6,CASSWGLAEQFF
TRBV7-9,CASSPWTGENNSPLHF
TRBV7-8,CASTKELAGNEQFF